These 18 T cell receptor beta chains were all obtained from the same sample, sequenced in a study of blood T cells in healthy people across ages. Primers used in a second PCR of about 6 to 11 cycles were a sample-barcoded 5' primer and a J-beta primer mix. TCRdb used MiXCR to reprocess the 5' RACE reads, holding one entry per CDR3 protein. The sample lists about 290,000 distinct CDR3 sequences, roughly a quarter occurring once. Sequenced material: blood. These TCRs come from a woman aged 70-85 years in good health.

This rearrangement joins TRBV7-9 to TRBJ2-7, with 7 bases identical to TRBD1. V lost 5 bases to trimming and J lost 3 bases; unmatched junction nucleotides: 7. From germline, CDR1 is SEHNR and CDR2 FQNEAQ (reference sequence). This CDR3 is built from 14 residues. The CDR3 is CASSAPGQSYEQYF. CDR3 DNA: TGTGCCAGCAGCGCCCCGGGACAGAGCTACGAGCAGTACTTC.

This rearrangement joins TRBV10-3 to TRBJ1-5, with 10 bases matching TRBD1. This CDR3 comprises 16 residues. CDR1 and CDR2 (germline): ENHRY, SYGVKD. The J segment lost 5 bases and the V segment lost 2 bases, leaving 6 bases of the junction unmatched. This chain's CDR3 is CAISEPGQGRDQPQHF. In DNA form, the CDR3 reads TGTGCCATCAGTGAGCCGGGACAGGGGAGAGATCAGCCCCAGCATTTT.

The chain is built from TRBV3-1 and TRBJ1-3, with TRBD1 matching over 7 bases. J gave up 2 bases and V 4 bases, and 2 bases lay outside the gene matches. Germline V gene data show CDR1 as LGHDT and CDR2 as YNNKEL (reference sequence). The CDR3 consists of 14 residues. For the CDR3, the DNA is TGTGCCAGCAGCCGCGGACAGGCTGGAAACACCATATATTTT. It yields the protein CASSRGQAGNTIYF.

The gene calls are TRBV20-1 and TRBJ2-5; possibly TRBD2 for D (5 bases). V was pared by 6 bases and J by 2 bases, with 16 bases between. Germline V gene sequence: CDR1 DFQATT, CDR2 SNEGSKA (reference sequence). The CDR3 totals 14 residues. Written as DNA, the CDR3 is TGCAGTGCACCCAAACTAGATCATCAAGAGACCCAGTACTTC. It encodes CSAPKLDHQETQYF.

This clonotype was detected only a few times. V and J are TRBV7-6 and TRBJ2-2; 7 bases align to TRBD1. V was pared by 1 base and J by 7 bases, with 9 bases of the junction left unmatched. CDR3 size: 16 residues. CDR1 is SGHVS and CDR2 is FNYEAQ in the germline V gene. The DNA for the CDR3 is TGTGCCAGCAGCTTAGAGGGGACAGCGGTCTTCGGGGAGCTGTTTTTT. Translated, it gives CASSLEGTAVFGELFF. The whole variable domain, filled in from reference TRBV7-6 and TRBJ2-2, reads GAGVSQSPRYKVTKRGQDVALRCDPISGHVSLYWYRQALGQGPEFLTYFNYEAQQDKSGLPNDRFSAERPEGSISTLTIQRTEQRDSAMYRCASSLEGTAVFGELFFGEGSRLTVL.

The chain recombines TRBV20-1 with TRBJ2-4; the D gene is possibly TRBD2 (5 bases). The germline V gene has CDR1 DFQATT and CDR2 SNEGSKA (reference sequence). Trimming took 3 bases from V and 2 from J, leaving 14 bases between them. The CDR3 contains 15 residues. In nucleotides, the CDR3 is TGCAGTGCTAGTCCCGGGCGGGCAACCAAAAACATTCAGTACTTC. Translation: CSASPGRATKNIQYF.

This clonotype was seen a few times. The chain recombines TRBV9 with TRBJ2-5; D unclear. The length of the CDR3 is 16 residues. Germline-derived CDR1 and CDR2 are SGDLS and YYNGEE. The V end lost 0 bases, the J end lost 1 base, and 13 bases lay between the germline ends. The CDR3 region has the DNA TGTGCCAGCAGCGTAGCTACGAGTGTGGGCCAAGAGACCCAGTACTTC. It codes for CASSVATSVGQETQYF.

This clonotype was seen repeatedly, ten times or more. This chain connects TRBV7-6 to TRBJ1-5, with unresolved D. Trimming took 2 bases from V and 4 from J, leaving 9 bases between them. The CDR3 is 14 amino acids. The V gene's germline CDR1 is SGHVS and CDR2 FNYEAQ. CDR3 protein: CASSLNSKNQPQHF. DNA for the CDR3: TGTGCCAGCAGCTTAAATTCTAAGAATCAGCCCCAGCATTTT.

This clonotype was counted a few times. The V and J genes are TRBV28 and TRBJ2-6; D remains unclear. V gave up 8 bases and J gave up 0 bases, with 8 bases separating them. Germline loops: CDR1 MDHEN, CDR2 SYDVKM. The CDR3 has 14 residues. CDR3 sequence reads: CASDGPSGANVLTF. The DNA of the CDR3 is TGTGCCAGCGACGGGCCCTCTGGGGCCAACGTCCTGACTTTC.

The sample holds many counts of this clonotype. V and J are TRBV28 and TRBJ1-5; the D is unclear. The CDR3 contains 12 residues. Germline V gene lookup returns CDR1 MDHEN and CDR2 SYDVKM. V shed 8 bases and J shed 5 bases, with 10 bases lying between them. The CDR3 sequence is CASSLGYQPQHF. CDR3 sequence (DNA): TGTGCCAGCTCGCTAGGGTATCAGCCCCAGCATTTT.

In this sample, this clonotype turned up a few times. This chain uses TRBV5-6 with TRBJ1-6, with 7 bases matching TRBD1. V trimming: 1 base; J trimming: 10 bases; junction bases outside the gene matches: 5. The CDR3 spans 14 residues. Germline CDR1 and CDR2: SGHDT and YYEEEE. CDR3 nucleotides: TGTGCCAGCAGCTTGAGGGCAGGGGGATCACCCCTCCACTTT. Protein sequence: CASSLRAGGSPLHF.

The chain links TRBV2 to TRBJ2-5; 8 bases match TRBD2. The germline gives CDR1 SNHLY, CDR2 FYNNEI. The CDR3 length is 16 residues. V lost 1 base, J lost 5 bases, and 9 bases stayed unmatched. The CDR3 protein is CASSEVTSGTWETQYF. CDR3 nucleotide sequence: TGTGCCAGCAGTGAAGTTACTAGCGGAACTTGGGAGACCCAGTACTTC.

The chain links TRBV7-9 to TRBJ2-4, with 7 nucleotides matching TRBD1. V trimming: 3 bases; J trimming: 0 bases; junction bases outside the gene matches: 5. The CDR3 has 16 amino acids. Germline V gene sequence: CDR1 SEHNR, CDR2 FQNEAQ (reference sequence). This CDR3 reads CASSFGTEKAKNIQYF. In DNA form, the CDR3 reads TGTGCCAGCAGCTTCGGGACAGAAAAAGCCAAAAACATTCAGTACTTC.

V gene TRBV5-1 combines with J gene TRBJ2-7; 9 nucleotides line up with TRBD2. The germline CDR1 and CDR2 sequences are SGHRS and YFSETQ. V was pared by 2 bases and J by 4 bases, with 4 bases of the junction left unmatched. The CDR3 consists of 14 residues. CDR3 nucleotides: TGCGCCAGCAGCTTTTTTAGCGGGAGTTACGAGCAGTACTTC. It is translated as CASSFFSGSYEQYF.

The rearrangement uses TRBV6-2 or TRBV6-3 and TRBJ2-1; TRBD2 matches 10 bases. V lost 7 bases, J lost 6 bases, and 15 bases stayed unmatched. This CDR3 comprises 17 residues. CDR1 and CDR2 from the germline V gene are MNHEY and SVGEGT. Written as DNA, the CDR3 is TGTGCCAGCACCCCCCGGAAGAGCGGGAGGGCCATCAATGAGCAGTTCTTC. Residues: CASTPRKSGRAINEQFF.

This chain links TRBV6-2 or TRBV6-3 with TRBJ2-4, with 7 bases that match TRBD2. Germline CDR1 and CDR2: MNHEY and SVGEGT. J gave up 2 bases and V 2 bases, and 21 bases lay outside the gene matches. This CDR3 comprises 21 residues. As DNA, the CDR3 is TGTGCCAGCAGTTACCGCCTTTCAAGCGGGAAGGCGACTATTTCCAAAAACATTCAGTACTTC. Its protein product is CASSYRLSSGKATISKNIQYF.

This clonotype showed up just a few times. This chain connects TRBV5-1 to TRBJ2-1; the D gene is possibly TRBD1 (5 bases). Germline-derived CDR1 and CDR2 are SGHRS and YFSETQ. The germline V and J ends were trimmed by 2 bases and 8 bases, with 17 bases remaining between them. The CDR3 totals 15 residues. The CDR3 DNA follows: TGCGCCAGCAGCTTTCAGGGTGTAGGATTAGATGAGCAGTTCTTC. Its protein product is CASSFQGVGLDEQFF.

This chain connects TRBV2 to TRBJ2-6; no clear D gene. Germline-derived CDR1 and CDR2 are SNHLY and FYNNEI. Trimming removed 5 bases from V and 2 bases from J, with 22 bases in between. The CDR3 extends over 19 amino acids. The CDR3: CASSSLSAGPGAGANVLTF. DNA for the CDR3: TGTGCCAGCAGTTCCCTTTCTGCAGGCCCGGGTGCTGGGGCCAACGTCCTGACTTTC.